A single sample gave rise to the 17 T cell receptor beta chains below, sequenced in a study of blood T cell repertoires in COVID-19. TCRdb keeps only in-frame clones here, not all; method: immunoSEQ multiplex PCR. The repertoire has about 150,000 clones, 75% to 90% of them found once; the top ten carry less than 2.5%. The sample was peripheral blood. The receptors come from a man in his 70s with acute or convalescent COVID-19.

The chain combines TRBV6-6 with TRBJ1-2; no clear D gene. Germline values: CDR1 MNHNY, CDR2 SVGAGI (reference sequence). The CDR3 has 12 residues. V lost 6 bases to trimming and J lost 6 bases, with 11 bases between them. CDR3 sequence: CASRSSEDGYTF. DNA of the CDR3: TGTGCCAGCAGATCGTCAGAGGATGGCTACACCTTC.

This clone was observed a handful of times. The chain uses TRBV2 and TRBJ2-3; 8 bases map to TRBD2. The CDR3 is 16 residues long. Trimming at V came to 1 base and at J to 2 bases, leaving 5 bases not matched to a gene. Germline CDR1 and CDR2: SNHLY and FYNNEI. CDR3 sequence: CASSEDLTSATDTQYF. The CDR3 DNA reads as TGTGCCAGCAGTGAAGATCTGACTAGCGCCACAGATACGCAGTATTTT.

CDR3 protein: CASSPTGYGYTF. CDR3 coding DNA: TGTGCCAGCAGTCCCACAGGGTATGGCTACACCTTC. This chain links TRBV6-5 with TRBJ1-2, with D possibly being TRBD1 (6 bases). Looked up from germline, CDR1 is MNHEY and CDR2 is SVGAGI. Trimming removed 5 bases at V and 5 bases at J, with 9 bases between. The CDR3 covers 12 residues.

The CDR3 DNA reads as TGTGCCACCGGAAACAGGGTATCCGGGGAGCTGTTTTTT. This encodes CATGNRVSGELFF. The chain joins TRBV24-1 to TRBJ2-2; possibly TRBD1 for D (6 bases). There are 13 residues in the CDR3. Germline V CDR1 and CDR2: KGHDR, SFDVKD. With 9 bases removed from V and 6 bases from J, the gap between germline ends came to 13 bases.

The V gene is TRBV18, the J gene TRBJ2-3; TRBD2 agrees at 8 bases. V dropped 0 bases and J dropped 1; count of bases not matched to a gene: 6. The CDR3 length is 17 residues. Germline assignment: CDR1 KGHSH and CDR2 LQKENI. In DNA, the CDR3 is TGTGCCAGCTCACCACCGGGGACTAGTGTAGGCACAGATACGCAGTATTTT. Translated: CASSPPGTSVGTDTQYF.

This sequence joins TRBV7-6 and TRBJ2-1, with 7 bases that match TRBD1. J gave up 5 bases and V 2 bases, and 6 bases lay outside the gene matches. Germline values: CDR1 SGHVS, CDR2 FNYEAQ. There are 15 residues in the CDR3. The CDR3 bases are TGTGCCAGCAGCTTACGGGACAGTTCCAACAATGAGCAGTTCTTC. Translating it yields CASSLRDSSNNEQFF.

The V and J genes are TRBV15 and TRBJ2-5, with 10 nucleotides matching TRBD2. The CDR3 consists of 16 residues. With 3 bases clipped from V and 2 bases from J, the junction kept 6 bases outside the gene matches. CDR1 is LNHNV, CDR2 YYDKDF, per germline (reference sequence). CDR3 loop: CATSRTSTSGQETQYF. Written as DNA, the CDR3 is TGTGCCACCAGCAGGACCTCGACTAGCGGGCAAGAGACCCAGTACTTC.

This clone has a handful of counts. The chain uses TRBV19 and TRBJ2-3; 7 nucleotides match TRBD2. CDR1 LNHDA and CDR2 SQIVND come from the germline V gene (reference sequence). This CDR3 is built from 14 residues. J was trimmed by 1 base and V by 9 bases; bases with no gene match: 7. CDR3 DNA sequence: TGTGCCAGCACCCGGGACTATGGCACAGATACGCAGTATTTT. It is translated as CASTRDYGTDTQYF.

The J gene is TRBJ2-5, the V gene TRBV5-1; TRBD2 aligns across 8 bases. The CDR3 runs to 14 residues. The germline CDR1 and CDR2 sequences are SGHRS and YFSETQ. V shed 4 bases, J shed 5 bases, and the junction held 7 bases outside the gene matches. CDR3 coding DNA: TGCGCCAGCAGCAGAACTAGCGGTCTGGAGACCCAGTACTTC. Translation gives CASSRTSGLETQYF.

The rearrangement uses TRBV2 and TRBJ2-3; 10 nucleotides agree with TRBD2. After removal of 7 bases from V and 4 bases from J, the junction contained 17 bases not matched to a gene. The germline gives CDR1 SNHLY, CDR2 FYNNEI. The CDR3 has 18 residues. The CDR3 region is CASNEGGAGGPGADTQYF. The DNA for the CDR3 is TGTGCCAGCAACGAAGGCGGAGCGGGAGGGCCCGGGGCAGATACGCAGTATTTT.

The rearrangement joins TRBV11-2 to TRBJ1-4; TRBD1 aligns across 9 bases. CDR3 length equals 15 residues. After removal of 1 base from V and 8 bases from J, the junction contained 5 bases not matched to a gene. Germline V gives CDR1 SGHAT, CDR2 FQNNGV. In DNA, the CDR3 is TGTGCCAGCAGCTTAGGGGACAGGGACATCGAAAAACTGTTTTTT. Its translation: CASSLGDRDIEKLFF.

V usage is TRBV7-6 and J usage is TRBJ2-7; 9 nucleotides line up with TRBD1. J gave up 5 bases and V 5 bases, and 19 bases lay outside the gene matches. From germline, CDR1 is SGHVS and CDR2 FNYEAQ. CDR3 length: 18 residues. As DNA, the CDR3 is TGTGCCAGCAGCATTGGCCCCTACAGGGGGCAAACGGGTAACGAGCAGTACTTC. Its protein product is CASSIGPYRGQTGNEQYF. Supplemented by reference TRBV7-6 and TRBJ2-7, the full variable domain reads GAGVSQSPRYKVTKRGQDVALRCDPISGHVSLYWYRQALGQGPEFLTYFNYEAQQDKSGLPNDRFSAERPEGSISTLTIQRTEQRDSAMYRCASSIGPYRGQTGNEQYFGPGTRLTVT.

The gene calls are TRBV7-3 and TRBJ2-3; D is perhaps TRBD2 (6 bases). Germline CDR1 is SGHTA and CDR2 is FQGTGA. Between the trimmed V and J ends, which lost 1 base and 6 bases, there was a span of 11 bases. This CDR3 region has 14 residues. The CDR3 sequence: CASSLNSREDTQYF. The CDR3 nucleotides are TGTGCCAGCAGCTTAAACAGTCGGGAGGATACGCAGTATTTT.

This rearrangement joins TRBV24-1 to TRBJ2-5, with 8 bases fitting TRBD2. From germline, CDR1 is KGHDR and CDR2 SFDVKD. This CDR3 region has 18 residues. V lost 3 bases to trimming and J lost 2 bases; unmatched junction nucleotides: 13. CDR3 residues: CATSDPPGGGELQETQYF. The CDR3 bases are TGTGCCACCAGTGATCCCCCCGGGGGGGGCGAACTGCAAGAGACCCAGTACTTC.

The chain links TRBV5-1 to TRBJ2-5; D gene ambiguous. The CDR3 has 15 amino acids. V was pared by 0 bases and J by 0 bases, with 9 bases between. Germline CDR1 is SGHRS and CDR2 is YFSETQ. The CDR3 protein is CASSLGISNQETQYF. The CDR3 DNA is TGCGCCAGCAGCTTGGGAATTAGCAACCAAGAGACCCAGTACTTC.

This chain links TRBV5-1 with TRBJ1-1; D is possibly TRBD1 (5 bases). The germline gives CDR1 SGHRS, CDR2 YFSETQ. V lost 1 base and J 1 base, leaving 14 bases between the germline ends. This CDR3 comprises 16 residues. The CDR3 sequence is CASSLIIGGENTEAFF. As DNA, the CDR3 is TGCGCCAGCAGCTTGATCATCGGGGGAGAGAACACTGAAGCTTTCTTT.

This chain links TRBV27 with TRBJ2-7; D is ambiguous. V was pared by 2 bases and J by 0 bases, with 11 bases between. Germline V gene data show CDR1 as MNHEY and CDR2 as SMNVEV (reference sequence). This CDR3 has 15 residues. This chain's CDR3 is CASSLGQASSYEQYF. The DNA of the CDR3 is TGTGCCAGCAGTTTAGGGCAGGCAAGCTCCTACGAGCAGTACTTC.